The 7 T cell receptor beta chains below were found in one sample sequenced in a study of tissue T cells after allogeneic stem cell transplantation (dated by TCRdb to the early 2020s). The time point label corresponds to: mouse harvest day 14 after allogeneic transplant. Mouse grafts consisting of 10^7 T-cell-depleted bone marrow cells combined with 10^6 splenic CD5+ T cells were administered by tail vein injection. Receptor amplification or capture employed the immunoSEQ multiplex PCR assay. TCRdb took over this immuneACCESS table, retaining in-frame rearrangements with V and J assigned. Such tables are incomplete; in checked studies, under half of the missing clones stem from an unresolved V gene, and the remainder is unexplained. The sample contains over 7,500 clones, around 37% of them found a single time. The ten largest clones capture more than 2.5% of the sample. Sequencing input: skin. The receptors here all came from a female BALB/c mouse given C57BL/6 T cells with graft-versus-host disease after an allogeneic hematopoietic cell transplant.

This clone rates as medium-sized. The gene names here belong to mouse. The CDR3 goes on 1 residue after the read ends, and that part is filled in from the germline J gene. The chain recombines TRBV3 with TRBJ2-5, with 9 nucleotides matching TRBD1. CDR1 and CDR2 from the germline V gene are SNHLY and FYNGKV (reference sequence). The CDR3 totals 14 residues. With 5 bases clipped from V and 6 bases from J, the junction kept 6 bases outside the gene matches. The DNA read from the CDR3 is TGTGCCAGCAGCCTTCGACAGGGGGGGGACACCCAGTAC. This encodes CASSLRQGGDTQY. The full CDR3 protein reads CASSLRQGGDTQYF.

This clone appeared a few times. Mouse names are used for the genes. CDR3 sequence: CASSDRDRNEQYF. The covered CDR3 bases are TGTGCCAGCAGTGACCGGGACAGAAATGAACAGTAC. The chain joins TRBV13-1 to TRBJ2-7; the match to TRBD1 covers 7 bases. Read sequence stops 1 residue before the CDR3 end, and the germline J gene provides the missing end. V lost 2 bases, J lost 5 bases, and 4 bases stayed unmatched. Germline CDR1 is NSHNY and CDR2 is SYGAGN. This CDR3 spans 13 amino acids.

The table lists this clone with a few counts. Germline and genes here are mouse. With the read ending 1 residue before the CDR3 end, the germline J gene is used to fill in that end. The chain combines TRBV29 with TRBJ1-4; possible D gene TRBD1, 6 bases. From germline, CDR1 is MSHET and CDR2 SYDVDS. Trimming left V 8 bases short and J 3 bases short, with 10 bases between. This CDR3 contains 13 residues. Incomplete CDR3 DNA: TGTGCTAGCTCCCAGGGGACCAACGAAAGATTATTT. Protein sequence: CASSQGTNERLF. From start to end, the CDR3 is CASSQGTNERLFF. Drawing the rest from reference TRBV29 and TRBJ1-4, the complete variable domain is DMKVTQMPRYLIKRMGENVLLECGQDMSHETMYWYRQDPGLGLQLIYISYDVDSNSEGDIPKGYRVSRKKREHFSLILDSAKTNQTSVYFCASSQGTNERLFFGHGTKLSVL.

Of note for this clone: Gene names refer to mouse genes. Read sequence stops 1 residue before the CDR3 end, and the germline J gene provides the missing end. The J gene is TRBJ2-1, the V gene TRBV2; D is undetermined. Germline CDR1 reads LGHNA; CDR2 reads YSYQKL. The CDR3 runs 11 residues. V lost 0 bases, J lost 6 bases, and 0 bases lay in between. The sequenced CDR3 bases are TGTGCCAGCAGCCAAGATGCTGAGCAGTTC. This sequence encodes CASSQDAEQF. The CDR3, in full, reads CASSQDAEQFF.

This clone came up a few times. The genes and germline here are from mouse. The CDR3 is cut off 1 residue early in the read; its end comes from the germline J gene. The J gene is TRBJ2-2, the V gene TRBV13-2; D perhaps matches TRBD1 (6 bases). Germline CDR1 NNHNN, CDR2 SYGAGS (reference sequence). CDR3 length: 13 residues. The V end was cut by 5 bases, the J end by 1 base, with 6 bases between. The CDR3 is CASGDRNTGQLYF. The DNA read from the CDR3 is TGTGCCAGCGGGGACAGAAACACCGGGCAGCTCTAC.

By sample share, this clone is medium-sized (0.01 to 0.1%). Any gene name here is a mouse gene name. The sequenced fragment ends 1 residue before the CDR3 boundary, so the rest is inferred from the germline J gene. The chain employs TRBV29 and TRBJ1-1, with D unclear. CDR3 length: 11 residues. The V end was cut by 8 bases, the J end by 2 bases, with 6 bases between. Germline V lookup: CDR1 MSHET, CDR2 SYDVDS. CDR3 sequence: CASRTNTEVFF. The CDR3 bases that were read are TGTGCTAGCCGGACCAACACAGAAGTCTTC.

As to this clone: The germline and genes are mouse ones. The observed sequence ends 1 residue before the CDR3 terminus, with the missing tail filled in from the germline J gene. This chain uses TRBV3 with TRBJ1-1, with TRBD1 identical over 10 bases. CDR3 length: 14 amino acids. J lost 3 bases, V lost 3 bases, and 1 base had no gene match. Germline V CDR1 and CDR2: SNHLY, FYNGKV (reference sequence). CDR3 DNA (partial): TGTGCCAGCAGCTTGACAGGGGGCGACACAGAAGTCTTC. Its translation is CASSLTGGDTEVF. The whole CDR3 sequence reads CASSLTGGDTEVFF.